This is a list of T cell receptor beta chains from one sample in a study of T-cell memory formation after mild COVID-19. Using its own MiXCR run on the 5' RACE reads, TCRdb lists one record per CDR3 protein. The sample lists hundreds of thousands of distinct CDR3 sequences, roughly an eighth occurring once. The specimen sequenced was PBMCs or a T cell subset sorted from them (not recorded which). Source of these receptors: a young man who had mild COVID-19 (a few samples of this study predate the infection). Cell type and time point are not known. Each CDR3 is given with its conserved first and last residue. The D gene is left open where the match is weak. Not all rows give a size; the values are once, few, many and, for expanded clones, a class.

v_call	clone_size	j_call	d_call	cdr3_aa	cdr3_nt
TRBV7-2	.	TRBJ2-5	.	CASSPGTDETQYF	TGTGCCAGCAGCCCGGGCACGGACGAGACCCAGTACTTC
TRBV12-3/TRBV12-4	many	TRBJ2-5	TRBD2	CASYRGGSETQYF	TGTGCCAGCTACCGGGGGGGGTCCGAGACCCAGTACTTC
TRBV4-2	.	TRBJ2-3	TRBD2	CASSQDRGGPEDTQYF	TGTGCCAGCAGCCAAGACCGGGGGGGCCCGGAAGATACGCAGTATTTT
TRBV14	.	TRBJ1-2	.	CASSDDNYGYTF	TGTGCCAGCAGCGACGACAACTATGGCTACACCTTC
TRBV19	.	TRBJ2-5	TRBD2	CASWSGGPETQYF	TGTGCCAGTTGGTCGGGGGGGCCGGAGACCCAGTACTTC
TRBV12-3/TRBV12-4	.	TRBJ2-5	.	CASSLMETQYF	TGTGCCAGCAGTTTAATGGAGACCCAGTACTTC
TRBV19	.	TRBJ1-5	.	CASSNKLQARHQPQHF	TGTGCCAGTAGTAACAAGCTACAGGCCCGCCATCAGCCCCAGCATTTT
TRBV27	many	TRBJ2-3	.	CASSYMTVGAQYF	TGTGCCAGCAGTTATATGACGGTTGGTGCGCAGTATTTT
TRBV7-8	few	TRBJ1-2	TRBD1	CASSWGQGASGYTF	TGTGCCAGCAGCTGGGGACAGGGGGCCTCTGGCTACACCTTC
TRBV11-2	.	TRBJ2-1	.	CASSLDGRGARNEQFF	TGTGCCAGCAGCTTAGATGGGAGGGGGGCCCGGAATGAGCAGTTCTTC
TRBV7-9	few	TRBJ1-5	TRBD1	CASSQGETNQPQHF	TGTGCCAGCAGCCAGGGGGAGACCAATCAGCCCCAGCATTTT
TRBV11-2	.	TRBJ2-5	.	CASSPLRVGETQYF	TGTGCCAGCAGCCCCCTCCGGGTGGGGGAGACCCAGTACTTC
TRBV5-1	few	TRBJ2-3	.	CASSFYVNTDTQYF	TGCGCCAGCAGCTTTTACGTTAACACAGATACGCAGTATTTT
TRBV6-1	.	TRBJ2-1	.	CASSGAPRYNEQFF	TGTGCCAGCAGTGGGGCCCCCCGTTACAATGAGCAGTTCTTC
TRBV25-1	.	TRBJ2-2	.	CASSVLKNTGELFF	TGTGCCAGCAGTGTGCTAAAGAACACCGGGGAGCTGTTTTTT
TRBV12-3/TRBV12-4	few	TRBJ1-2	.	CASSQQQGIGYGYTF	TGTGCCAGCAGTCAGCAGCAGGGAATTGGCTATGGCTACACCTTC
TRBV7-2	few	TRBJ1-1	TRBD1	CASSFAGQGTEAFF	TGTGCCAGCAGCTTCGCGGGACAGGGGACTGAAGCTTTCTTT
TRBV2	.	TRBJ2-6	.	CASSAISSGANVLTF	TGTGCCAGCAGCGCAATCAGTTCTGGGGCCAACGTCCTGACTTTC
TRBV5-6	.	TRBJ1-4	.	CASSLAGSRQYNEKLFF	TGTGCCAGCAGCTTGGCTGGGTCTCGGCAGTATAATGAAAAACTGTTTTTT
TRBV2	few	TRBJ2-2	.	CASSGFGGPTGELFF	TGTGCCAGCAGTGGGTTCGGCGGACCCACCGGGGAGCTGTTTTTT
TRBV11-2	.	TRBJ2-2	.	CASSLGFAGELFF	TGTGCCAGCAGCTTAGGTTTCGCCGGGGAGCTGTTTTTT
TRBV7-8	.	TRBJ1-5	TRBD1	CASSPGTGGSQPQHF	TGTGCCAGCAGTCCCGGGACAGGGGGCTCTCAGCCCCAGCATTTT
TRBV5-1	.	TRBJ1-1	TRBD1	CASSLGQGSLNTEAFF	TGCGCCAGCAGCTTGGGACAGGGTTCTTTGAACACTGAAGCTTTCTTT
TRBV18	.	TRBJ2-7	TRBD1	CASSLTGASTYEQYF	TGTGCCAGCTCACTAACAGGGGCCTCTACCTACGAGCAGTACTTC
TRBV12-3/TRBV12-4	few	TRBJ1-1	.	CASSFEELGEAFF	TGTGCCAGCAGTTTTGAAGAATTGGGTGAAGCTTTCTTT
TRBV4-3	few	TRBJ2-5	.	CASSQEVWGQETQYF	TGCGCCAGCAGCCAAGAAGTCTGGGGACAAGAGACCCAGTACTTC
TRBV7-2	.	TRBJ2-2	TRBD1	CASSSDRAVTGELFF	TGTGCCAGCAGCTCGGACAGGGCGGTAACCGGGGAGCTGTTTTTT
TRBV7-2	many	TRBJ1-2	.	CASISPGGRGYTF	TGTGCCAGCATATCCCCCGGGGGAAGAGGCTACACCTTC
TRBV11-2	many	TRBJ2-5	TRBD1	CASSSYRGSTQYF	TGTGCCAGCAGCTCTTACAGGGGGTCGACCCAGTACTTC
TRBV7-8	many	TRBJ1-5	.	CASSKTEGITQPQHF	TGTGCCAGCAGCAAAACCGAGGGTATCACTCAGCCCCAGCATTTT
TRBV4-1	few	TRBJ2-1	.	CASSQGEGSDEQFF	TGCGCCAGCAGCCAAGGCGAGGGTAGCGATGAGCAGTTCTTC
TRBV20-1	.	TRBJ1-1	.	CSARGTSTPLNTEAFF	TGCAGTGCTAGAGGTACCTCCACGCCCCTGAACACTGAAGCTTTCTTT
TRBV20-1	.	TRBJ1-3	.	CSARLISGNTIYF	TGCAGTGCTCGACTCATCTCTGGAAACACCATATATTTT
TRBV12-3/TRBV12-4	.	TRBJ2-3	.	CASSFFGTDTQYF	TGTGCCAGCAGTTTCTTTGGGACAGATACGCAGTATTTT
TRBV5-6	many	TRBJ1-2	.	CASSLSGEGYGYTF	TGTGCCAGCAGCTTGAGCGGGGAAGGCTATGGCTACACCTTC
TRBV4-3	.	TRBJ2-2	.	CASSQPVPVQGTRPNTGELFF	TGCGCCAGCAGCCAACCTGTCCCAGTGCAGGGCACTCGCCCGAACACCGGGGAGCTGTTTTTT
TRBV7-2	few	TRBJ1-1	.	CASMEFQEGTEAFF	TGTGCCAGCATGGAATTTCAGGAGGGGACTGAAGCTTTCTTT
TRBV3-1	few	TRBJ2-7	.	CASRRQDSSYEQYF	TGTGCCAGCCGTCGACAGGACAGCTCCTACGAGCAGTACTTC
TRBV3-1	many	TRBJ2-3	.	CASRAGGDTQYF	TGTGCCAGCAGGGCCGGGGGAGATACGCAGTATTTT
TRBV6-6	.	TRBJ1-1	.	CASTGGGGASAEAFF	TGTGCCAGCACCGGAGGGGGGGGGGCGTCAGCTGAAGCTTTCTTT
TRBV5-5	many	TRBJ1-2	.	CASSSKGVRGYTF	TGTGCCAGCAGCTCCAAGGGGGTACGTGGCTACACCTTC
TRBV7-9	few	TRBJ2-3	TRBD1	CASSYRQGSTDTQYF	TGTGCCAGCAGCTACCGACAGGGGAGCACAGATACGCAGTATTTT
TRBV20-1	.	TRBJ2-2	.	CSALGTPGELFF	TGCAGTGCTCTAGGGACCCCCGGGGAGCTGTTTTTT
TRBV4-2	few	TRBJ1-5	.	CASSQARESNQPQHF	TGTGCCAGCAGCCAAGCAAGGGAAAGCAATCAGCCCCAGCATTTT
TRBV5-5	few	TRBJ1-1	.	CASSRQTNTEAFF	TGTGCCAGCAGCCGCCAAACCAACACTGAAGCTTTCTTT
TRBV6-5	.	TRBJ2-5	TRBD2	CASSYSRQLAVQETQYF	TGTGCCAGCAGTTACTCCCGACAACTAGCGGTACAAGAGACCCAGTACTTC